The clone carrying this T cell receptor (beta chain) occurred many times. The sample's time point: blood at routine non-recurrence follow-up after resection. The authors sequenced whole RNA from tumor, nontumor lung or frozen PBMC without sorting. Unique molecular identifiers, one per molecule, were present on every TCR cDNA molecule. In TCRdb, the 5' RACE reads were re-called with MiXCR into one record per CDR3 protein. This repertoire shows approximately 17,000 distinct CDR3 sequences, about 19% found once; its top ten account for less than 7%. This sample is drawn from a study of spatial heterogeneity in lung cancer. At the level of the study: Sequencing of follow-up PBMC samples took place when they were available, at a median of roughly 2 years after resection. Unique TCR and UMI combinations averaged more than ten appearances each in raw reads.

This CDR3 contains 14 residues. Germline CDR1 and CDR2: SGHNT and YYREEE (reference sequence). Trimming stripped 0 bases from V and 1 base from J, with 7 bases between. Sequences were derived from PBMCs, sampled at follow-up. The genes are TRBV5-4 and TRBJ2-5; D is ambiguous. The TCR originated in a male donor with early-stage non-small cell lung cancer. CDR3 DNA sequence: TGTGCCAGCAGCTTGGCCGGTCTCCAAGAGACCCAGTACTTC. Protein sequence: CASSLAGLQETQYF.